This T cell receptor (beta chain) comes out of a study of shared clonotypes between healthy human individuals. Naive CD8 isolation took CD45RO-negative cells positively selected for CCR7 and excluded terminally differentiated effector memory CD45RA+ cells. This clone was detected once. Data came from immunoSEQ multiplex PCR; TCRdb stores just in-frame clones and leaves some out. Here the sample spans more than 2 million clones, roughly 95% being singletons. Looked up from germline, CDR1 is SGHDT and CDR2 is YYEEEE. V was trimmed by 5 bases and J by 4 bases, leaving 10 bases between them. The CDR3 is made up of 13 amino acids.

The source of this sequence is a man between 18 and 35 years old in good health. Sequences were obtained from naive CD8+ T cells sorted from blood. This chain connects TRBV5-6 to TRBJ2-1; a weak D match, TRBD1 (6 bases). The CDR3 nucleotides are TGTGCCAGCAGTGCGGACAGTTACAATGAGCAGTTCTTC. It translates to CASSADSYNEQFF.